Here is one T cell receptor beta chain with its context. The target antigen is unknown. J gave up 0 bases and V 8 bases, and 6 bases lay outside the gene matches. The CDR3 spans 14 residues. Reverse transcription of roughly 0.5 to 1 ug RNA was carried out with random hexamers. TCR beta CDR3 was amplified by immunoSEQ multiplex PCR. This amplification extended across 54 Vbeta and 13 Jbeta segments. TCRdb reprocessed the immunoSEQ multiplex PCR reads via MiXCR and lists one record per CDR3 protein. The data show about 130,000 distinct CDR3 sequences, around 94% seen once. Each Susac syndrome patient had definite or probable disease by recently defined criteria. This specimen belongs to a study of CD8 T cells in Susac syndrome. Overall study findings and caveats: Susac-specific public clones found in total CD8+ repertoires numbered some 17, and those in CD8+ TEMRA repertoires numbered about 5. Expansion of Susac CD8+ clones peaked in TEMRA cells and in active patients.

The TCR originated in a human donor with Susac syndrome. The chain is built from TRBV12-3 or TRBV12-4 and TRBJ2-7; 8 positions match TRBD1. The sequencing sample was made of CD8+ T cells from PBMCs. The CDR3 region has the DNA TGTGCCAGCGCGACAGGGGCTAACTCCTACGAGCAGTACTTC. The encoded protein is CASATGANSYEQYF.